Presented here are 28 T cell receptor beta chains from one specimen sequenced in a study of cytomegalovirus exposure and HLA in healthy donors. Use of 60 Vbeta and 13 Jbeta primers characterized the PCR. The repertoire was sequenced with immunoSEQ multiplex PCR; TCRdb's copy has only in-frame clones and lacks some. Among 150,000 to 200,000 clones listed, 65% to 80% were seen once. What was sequenced was PBMCs. Source of these receptors: a woman aged 25 to 39 in good health and CMV-seropositive.

The V gene is TRBV10-2, the J gene TRBJ2-2; TRBD2 is a possible D gene (5 bases). The germline V and J ends were trimmed by 7 bases and 1 base, with 10 bases remaining between them. Germline-derived CDR1 and CDR2 are WSHSY and SAAADI. The CDR3 spans 14 residues. The CDR3 coding sequence is TGCGCCAGCATAAGCGGAGGGAACACCGGGGAGCTGTTTTTT. Translated, it gives CASISGGNTGELFF.

The V call is TRBV5-4, the J call TRBJ2-3, with 8 bases that match TRBD2. The CDR3 has 15 amino acids. V lost 1 base to trimming and J lost 1 base; unmatched junction nucleotides: 2. The germline V gene has CDR1 SGHNT and CDR2 YYREEE (reference sequence). CDR3 sequence reads: CASSLRGGGTDTQYF. The CDR3 DNA is TGTGCCAGCAGCTTGCGGGGGGGCGGCACAGATACGCAGTATTTT. Combining the CDR3 with reference TRBV5-4 and TRBJ2-3 gives the whole variable domain ETGVTQSPTHLIKTRGQQVTLRCSSQSGHNTVSWYQQALGQGPQFIFQYYREEENGRGNFPPRFSGLQFPNYSSELNVNALELDDSALYLCASSLRGGGTDTQYFGPGTRLTVL.

The genes are TRBV7-9 and TRBJ2-1; the match to TRBD1 covers 12 bases. Germline V gene lookup returns CDR1 SEHNR and CDR2 FQNEAQ (reference sequence). This CDR3 is 16 amino acids long. V shed 5 bases and J 8 bases; nucleotides not matched to a gene: 10. CDR3 sequence reads: CASSTWDRGQWDEQFF. In nucleotides, the CDR3 is TGTGCCAGCAGCACCTGGGACAGGGGGCAATGGGATGAGCAGTTCTTC.

This chain uses TRBV15 with TRBJ2-3, with 11 bases aligning to TRBD1. Looked up from germline, CDR1 is LNHNV and CDR2 is YYDKDF (reference sequence). The J segment lost 4 bases and the V segment lost 3 bases, leaving 0 bases of the junction unmatched. The CDR3 runs to 14 residues. DNA of the CDR3: TGTGCCACCAGCAGGGGACAGGGGGCAGATACGCAGTATTTT. The encoded protein is CATSRGQGADTQYF.

This chain connects TRBV7-6 to TRBJ2-3, with 9 bases that match TRBD2. Germline V CDR1 and CDR2: SGHVS, FNYEAQ. V gave up 1 base and J gave up 8 bases; unmatched junction bases: 7. This CDR3 comprises 15 residues. The CDR3 reads CASSLEREVSGTQYF. DNA of the CDR3: TGTGCCAGCAGCTTAGAGCGGGAGGTCAGTGGTACGCAGTATTTT.

The chain has TRBV7-7 and TRBJ2-7; TRBD2 aligns across 8 bases. The CDR3 contains 16 residues. The junction had 8 bases not matched to a gene; V was cut back by 0 bases and J by 4 bases. From germline, CDR1 is SSHAT and CDR2 FNYEAQ (reference sequence). CDR3 DNA: TGTGCCAGCAGCTTAGCGCACGGGAGGGCCTGGTACGAGCAGTACTTC. It encodes CASSLAHGRAWYEQYF.

The chain carries TRBV30 and TRBJ2-5; 13 nucleotides agree with TRBD2. The germline gives CDR1 GTSNPN, CDR2 SVGIG (reference sequence). V shed 4 bases, J shed 4 bases, and the junction held 3 bases outside the gene matches. The CDR3 covers 14 residues. CDR3 DNA sequence: TGTGCCTGGACCGGGACTAGCGGGGTAGAGACCCAGTACTTC. It codes for CAWTGTSGVETQYF.

The V call is TRBV10-2, the J call TRBJ2-1; D perhaps matches TRBD2 (6 bases). CDR1 is WSHSY, CDR2 SAAADI, per germline. The ends were cut back, 5 bases at V and 9 bases at J, with 11 bases in the middle. The CDR3 covers 12 residues. The CDR3 region is CASSTTRSEQFF. The CDR3 bases are TGCGCCAGCAGTACGACTAGAAGTGAGCAGTTCTTC.

This clone was detected only a few times. The chain joins TRBV19 to TRBJ1-1; D is unclear. The CDR3 covers 14 residues. V was clipped by 3 bases and J by 1 base, with 9 bases between them. Germline assignment: CDR1 LNHDA and CDR2 SQIVND (reference sequence). The CDR3 sequence: CASSIRTGNTEAFF. Here the CDR3 DNA reads TGTGCCAGTAGTATTCGGACTGGGAACACTGAAGCTTTCTTT.

The chain couples TRBV5-1 to TRBJ2-7; 8 bases are a match to TRBD1. This CDR3 is built from 15 residues. The germline V gene encodes CDR1 SGHRS and CDR2 YFSETQ. The V and J ends lost 2 bases and 0 bases, in that order; junction bases with no gene match: 4. In DNA form, the CDR3 reads TGCGCCAGCAGCTTCCCGGGGACAGGCTCCTACGAGCAGTACTTC. Amino acid sequence: CASSFPGTGSYEQYF.

The chain combines TRBV4-2 with TRBJ1-1; D call uncertain. The CDR3 has 16 residues. The germline gives CDR1 LGHNA, CDR2 YNFKEQ. V was cut by 0 bases and J by 0 bases, with 11 bases left in between. The CDR3 nucleotides read TGTGCCAGCAGCCAAGATTGGAGGCTCTTGAACACTGAAGCTTTCTTT. Protein product: CASSQDWRLLNTEAFF.

The CDR3 DNA reads TGTGCCAGCAGCTTGGTAGCGGGAAACACAGATACGCAGTATTTT. This translates into CASSLVAGNTDTQYF. The chain recombines TRBV7-8 with TRBJ2-3; 8 nucleotides align to TRBD2. Trimming took 3 bases from V and 2 from J; bases not matched to a gene: 4. Per germline, CDR1 SGHVS and CDR2 FQNEAQ. The CDR3 covers 15 residues.

V gene TRBV4-1 combines with J gene TRBJ1-3; a weak D match, TRBD1 (6 bases). This CDR3 has 16 amino acids. Trimming shortened V by 2 bases and J by 2 bases, and 13 bases separated the two germline ends. Germline CDR1 MGHRA, CDR2 YSYEKL. The CDR3 DNA is TGCGCCAGCAGCCAACCCTGGACAGATCCTGGAAACACCATATATTTT. This sequence encodes CASSQPWTDPGNTIYF.

In its sample, this clone was seen a few times. The chain employs TRBV5-1 and TRBJ2-7; 16 bases match TRBD2. V was clipped by 4 bases and J by 5 bases; unmatched bases: 9. Germline assignment: CDR1 SGHRS and CDR2 YFSETQ. The CDR3 runs to 17 residues. CDR3 region: CASSPGTSGRGVNEQYF. In DNA, the CDR3 is TGCGCCAGCAGCCCAGGGACTAGCGGGAGGGGGGTGAACGAGCAGTACTTC.

The chain is built from TRBV4-3 and TRBJ1-1; no clear D gene. Trimming removed 0 bases at V and 3 bases at J, with 14 bases between. CDR1 LGHNA and CDR2 YSLEER come from the germline V gene. The CDR3 has 16 amino acids. The CDR3 reads CASSQDRVNWDTEAFF. CDR3 DNA sequence: TGCGCCAGCAGCCAAGATCGGGTCAATTGGGACACTGAAGCTTTCTTT.

The chain employs TRBV4-3 and TRBJ2-7; 8 bases are shared with TRBD2. The CDR3 consists of 17 residues. With 2 bases clipped from V and 0 bases from J, the junction kept 9 bases outside the gene matches. Germline V gives CDR1 LGHNA, CDR2 YSLEER. For the CDR3, the DNA is TGCGCCAGCAGCCAAAGATTGACGGGAGGGAGCTCCTACGAGCAGTACTTC. It specifies CASSQRLTGGSSYEQYF.

V usage is TRBV5-1 and J usage is TRBJ2-5, with 8 positions matching TRBD1. There are 16 residues in the CDR3. In germline, CDR1 is SGHRS, CDR2 YFSETQ. Unmatched junction bases numbered 12, after V lost 4 bases and J lost 4 bases. The CDR3 spells CASSPRPGGIGETQYF. CDR3 nucleotides: TGCGCCAGCAGCCCCAGGCCAGGGGGCATAGGAGAGACCCAGTACTTC.

J is TRBJ1-1 and V is TRBV5-6, with 10 bases lining up with TRBD1. J was trimmed by 5 bases and V by 0 bases; bases with no gene match: 1. The germline CDR1 and CDR2 sequences are SGHDT and YYEEEE. The CDR3 spans 14 residues. CDR3 amino acids: CASSLGTGGTEAFF. The CDR3 nucleotides are TGTGCCAGCAGCTTGGGGACAGGGGGAACTGAAGCTTTCTTT.

The V and J genes are TRBV5-1 and TRBJ2-7, with 7 bases lining up with TRBD1. V trimming: 0 bases; J trimming: 0 bases; junction bases outside the gene matches: 6. The germline gives CDR1 SGHRS, CDR2 YFSETQ. The CDR3 consists of 16 residues. The CDR3 region has the DNA TGCGCCAGCAGCTTGGAAGCCTGGGACAGCTCCTACGAGCAGTACTTC. Its protein is CASSLEAWDSSYEQYF.

This chain joins TRBV4-2 and TRBJ1-2; no clear D gene. Germline assignment: CDR1 LGHNA and CDR2 YNFKEQ. V was trimmed by 4 bases and J by 5 bases, leaving 14 bases between them. This CDR3 contains 14 residues. In nucleotides, the CDR3 is TGTGCCAGCAGCCTTAACGAGGCAGCATATGGCTACACCTTC. This translates into CASSLNEAAYGYTF.

V is TRBV6-1 and J is TRBJ1-1; D is perhaps TRBD1 (5 bases). Looked up from germline, CDR1 is MNHNS and CDR2 is SASEGT. The CDR3 sequence is 15 residues long. Between the trimmed V and J ends, which lost 3 bases and 1 base, there was a span of 12 bases. The CDR3, as DNA: TGTGCCAGCAGTGAGATCCTGGGGCGGAACACTGAAGCTTTCTTT. Translating gives CASSEILGRNTEAFF.

The chain combines TRBV7-8 with TRBJ1-1; maybe TRBD1 (5 bases). In germline, CDR1 is SGHVS, CDR2 FQNEAQ. CDR3 length equals 16 residues. Trimming stripped 1 base from V and 7 bases from J, with 19 bases between. The CDR3 nucleotides are TGTGCCAGCAGCTTAGAAGGGGTTGTCGCACTCGGTGAAGCTTTCTTT. Its protein is CASSLEGVVALGEAFF.

The rearrangement uses TRBV5-1 and TRBJ2-7; weak D call: TRBD1 (6 bases). The CDR3 runs to 16 residues. From germline, CDR1 is SGHRS and CDR2 YFSETQ. Trimming left V 3 bases short and J 1 base short, with 17 bases between. The CDR3 coding sequence is TGCGCCAGCAGCTCTGGGGGCCGTTTTCGGTCCTACGAGCAGTACTTC. It codes for CASSSGGRFRSYEQYF.

This clone appeared a single time. The chain joins TRBV7-8 to TRBJ1-2, with D possibly being TRBD1 (5 bases). CDR1 is SGHVS and CDR2 is FQNEAQ in the germline V gene. The CDR3 extends over 17 amino acids. V was pared by 4 bases and J by 1 base, with 19 bases between. As DNA, the CDR3 is TGTGCCAGCAGCTCCACAGCGACAGTAAATTTTAACTATGGCTACACCTTC. Its protein is CASSSTATVNFNYGYTF.

This sequence joins TRBV11-2 and TRBJ2-7; possible D gene TRBD2, 6 bases. There are 14 residues in the CDR3. V was pared by 1 base and J by 2 bases, with 9 bases between. Germline CDR1 is SGHAT and CDR2 is FQNNGV. CDR3 sequence: CASSLAGGAYEQYF. The CDR3, as DNA: TGTGCCAGCAGCTTAGCGGGCGGGGCCTACGAGCAGTACTTC.

The genes are TRBV4-3 and TRBJ2-1; 8 nucleotides match TRBD2. J lost 4 bases, V lost 3 bases, and 8 bases had no gene match. This CDR3 comprises 16 residues. Germline V gene sequence: CDR1 LGHNA, CDR2 YSLEER. CDR3 DNA: TGCGCCAGCAGCCAGGCAACTAGCGGCCCTTACAATGAGCAGTTCTTC. Its protein is CASSQATSGPYNEQFF.

This clone was counted between two and nine times. The chain links TRBV19 to TRBJ2-5; 8 positions agree with TRBD1. Germline loops: CDR1 LNHDA, CDR2 SQIVND (reference sequence). CDR3 length: 14 residues. V shed 1 base and J 4 bases; nucleotides not matched to a gene: 2. CDR3 in amino acids: CASSIGTGRETQYF. The CDR3, as DNA: TGTGCCAGTAGTATAGGGACAGGGCGAGAGACCCAGTACTTC.

This clone was observed a few times. This rearrangement joins TRBV10-3 to TRBJ1-1; 9 nucleotides agree with TRBD1. V shed 11 bases, J shed 4 bases, and the junction held 14 bases outside the gene matches. CDR1 is ENHRY, CDR2 SYGVKD, per germline. The CDR3 spans 15 residues. CDR3 DNA: TGTGCCGTGGGACAGGGAGTAGGACTCGGCACTGAAGCTTTCTTT. Its protein is CAVGQGVGLGTEAFF.